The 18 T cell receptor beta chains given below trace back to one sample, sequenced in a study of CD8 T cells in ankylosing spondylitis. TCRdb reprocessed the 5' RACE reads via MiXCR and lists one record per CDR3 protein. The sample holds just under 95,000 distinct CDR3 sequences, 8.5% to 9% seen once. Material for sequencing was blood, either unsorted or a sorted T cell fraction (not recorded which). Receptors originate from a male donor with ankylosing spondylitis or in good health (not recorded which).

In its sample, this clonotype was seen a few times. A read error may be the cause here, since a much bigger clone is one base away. In DNA form, the CDR3 reads TGTGCCGGCAGTTTAGCGCCGAGACTAGGAGAGACCCAGTACTTC. Amino acids: CAGSLAPRLGETQYF. The chain joins TRBV12-3 or TRBV12-4 to TRBJ2-5; a possible D gene is TRBD2 (6 bases). The CDR3 runs to 15 residues.

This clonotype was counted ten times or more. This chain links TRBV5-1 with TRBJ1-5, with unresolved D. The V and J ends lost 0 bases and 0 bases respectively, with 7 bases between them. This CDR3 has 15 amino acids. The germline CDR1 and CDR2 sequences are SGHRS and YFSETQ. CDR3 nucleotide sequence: TGCGCCAGCAGCTTGGAAGGTTATAGCAATCAGCCCCAGCATTTT. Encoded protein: CASSLEGYSNQPQHF.

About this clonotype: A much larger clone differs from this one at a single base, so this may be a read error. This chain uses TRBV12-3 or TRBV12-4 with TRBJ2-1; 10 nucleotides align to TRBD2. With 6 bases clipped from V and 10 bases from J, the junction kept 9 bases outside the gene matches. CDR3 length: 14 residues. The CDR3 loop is CASRSSGGGLEQFF. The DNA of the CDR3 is TGTGCCAGCAGATCAAGCGGGGGGGGGCTGGAGCAGTTCTTC.

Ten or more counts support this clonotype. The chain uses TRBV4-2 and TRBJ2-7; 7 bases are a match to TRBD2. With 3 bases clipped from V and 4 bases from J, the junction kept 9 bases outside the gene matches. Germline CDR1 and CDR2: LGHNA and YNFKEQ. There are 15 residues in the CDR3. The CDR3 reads CASSQEPAGLYEQYF. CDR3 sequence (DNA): TGTGCCAGCAGCCAGGAGCCAGCGGGGCTTTACGAGCAGTACTTC.

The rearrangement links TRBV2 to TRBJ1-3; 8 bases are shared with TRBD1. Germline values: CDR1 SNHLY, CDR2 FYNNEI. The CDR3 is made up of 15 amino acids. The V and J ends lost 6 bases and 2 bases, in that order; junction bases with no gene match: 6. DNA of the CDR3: TGTGCCAGCAGCCCCCTGACAGGGGCTGGAAACACCATATATTTT. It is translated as CASSPLTGAGNTIYF. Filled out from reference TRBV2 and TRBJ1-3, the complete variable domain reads EPEVTQTPSHQVTQMGQEVILRCVPISNHLYFYWYRQILGQKVEFLVSFYNNEISEKSEIFDDQFSVERPDGSNFTLKIRSTKLEDSAMYFCASSPLTGAGNTIYFGEGSWLTVV.

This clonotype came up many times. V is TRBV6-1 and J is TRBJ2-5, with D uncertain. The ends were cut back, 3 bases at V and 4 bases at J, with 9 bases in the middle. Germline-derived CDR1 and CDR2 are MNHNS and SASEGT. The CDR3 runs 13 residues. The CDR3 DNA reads TGTGCCAGCAGTGACGGGTGGAGAGAGACCCAGTACTTC. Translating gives CASSDGWRETQYF.

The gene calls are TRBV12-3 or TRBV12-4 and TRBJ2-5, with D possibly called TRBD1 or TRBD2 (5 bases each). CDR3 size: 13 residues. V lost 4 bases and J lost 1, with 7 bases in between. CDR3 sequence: CASSSGGQETQYF. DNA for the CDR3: TGTGCCAGCAGTTCTGGGGGCCAAGAGACCCAGTACTTC.

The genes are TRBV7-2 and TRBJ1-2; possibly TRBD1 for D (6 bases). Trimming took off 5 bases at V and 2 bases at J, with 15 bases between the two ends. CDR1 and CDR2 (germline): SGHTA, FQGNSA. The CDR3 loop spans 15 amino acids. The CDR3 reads CASSIRTDSNYGYTF. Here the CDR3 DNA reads TGTGCCAGCAGCATAAGGACAGATTCAAACTATGGCTACACCTTC.

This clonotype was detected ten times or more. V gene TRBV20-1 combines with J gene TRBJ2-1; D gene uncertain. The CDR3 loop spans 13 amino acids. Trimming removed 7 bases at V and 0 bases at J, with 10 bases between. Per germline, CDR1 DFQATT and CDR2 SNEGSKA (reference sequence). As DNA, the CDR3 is TGCAGTGTTTCGAGGAGCTCCTACAATGAGCAGTTCTTC. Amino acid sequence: CSVSRSSYNEQFF.

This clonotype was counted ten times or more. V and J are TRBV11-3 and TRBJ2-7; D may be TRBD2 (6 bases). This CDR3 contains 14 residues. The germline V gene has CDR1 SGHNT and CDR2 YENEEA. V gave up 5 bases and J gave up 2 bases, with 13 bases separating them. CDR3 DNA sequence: TGTGCCAGCAGCGCTGTAGCGGACGCCTACGAGCAGTACTTC. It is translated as CASSAVADAYEQYF.

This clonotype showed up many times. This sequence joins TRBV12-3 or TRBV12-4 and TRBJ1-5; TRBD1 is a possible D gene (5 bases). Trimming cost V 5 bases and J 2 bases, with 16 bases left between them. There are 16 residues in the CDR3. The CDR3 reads CASSPSGGTGNQPQHF. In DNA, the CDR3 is TGTGCCAGCAGTCCCAGTGGGGGGACCGGCAATCAGCCCCAGCATTTT.

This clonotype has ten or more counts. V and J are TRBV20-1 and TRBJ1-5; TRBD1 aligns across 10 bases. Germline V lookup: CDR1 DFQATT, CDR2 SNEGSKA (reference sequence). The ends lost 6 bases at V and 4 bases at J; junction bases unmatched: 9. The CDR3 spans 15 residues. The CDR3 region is CSARSRGQGNQPQHF. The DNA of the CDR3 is TGCAGTGCCCGATCGAGGGGACAGGGGAATCAGCCCCAGCATTTT.

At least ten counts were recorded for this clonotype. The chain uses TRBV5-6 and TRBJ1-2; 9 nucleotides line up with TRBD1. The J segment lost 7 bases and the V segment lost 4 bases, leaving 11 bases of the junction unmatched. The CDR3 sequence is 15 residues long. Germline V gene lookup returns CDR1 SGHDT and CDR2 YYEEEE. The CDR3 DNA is TGTGCCAGCAGCAGCCCGGGACAGGGAGTGTCTGGCTACACCTTC. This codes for CASSSPGQGVSGYTF.

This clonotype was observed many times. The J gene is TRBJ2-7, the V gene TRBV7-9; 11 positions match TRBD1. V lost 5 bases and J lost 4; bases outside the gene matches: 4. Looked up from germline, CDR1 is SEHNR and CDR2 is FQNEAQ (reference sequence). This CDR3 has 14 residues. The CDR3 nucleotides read TGTGCCAGCAGCGAACGGGACAGGGGGTACGAGCAGTACTTC. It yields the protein CASSERDRGYEQYF.

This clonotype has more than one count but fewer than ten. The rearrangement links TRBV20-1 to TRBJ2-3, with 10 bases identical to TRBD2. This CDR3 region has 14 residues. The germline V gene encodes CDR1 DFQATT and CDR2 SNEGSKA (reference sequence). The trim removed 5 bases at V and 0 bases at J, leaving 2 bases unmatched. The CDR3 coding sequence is TGCAGTGCTGGAGCGGGGGGGAGCACAGATACGCAGTATTTT. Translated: CSAGAGGSTDTQYF.

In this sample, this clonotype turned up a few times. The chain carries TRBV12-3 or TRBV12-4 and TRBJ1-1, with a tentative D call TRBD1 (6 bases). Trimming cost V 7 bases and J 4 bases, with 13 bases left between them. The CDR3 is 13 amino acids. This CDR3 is CASTLGGATEAFF. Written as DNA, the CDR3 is TGTGCCAGCACCCTCGGGGGGGCCACTGAAGCTTTCTTT.

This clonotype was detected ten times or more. DNA of the CDR3: TGTGCCAGCAGCTCCTCCCTGAACACTGAAGCTTTCTTT. Protein product: CASSSSLNTEAFF. The gene calls are TRBV3-1 and TRBJ1-1; D remains ambiguous. The germline CDR1 and CDR2 sequences are LGHDT and YNNKEL (reference sequence). There are 13 residues in the CDR3. V was trimmed by 5 bases and J by 0 bases, leaving 7 bases between them. The full variable domain, completed using reference TRBV3-1 and TRBJ1-1, is DTAVSQTPKYLVTQMGNDKSIKCEQNLGHDTMYWYKQDSKKFLKIMFSYNNKELIINETVPNRFSPKSPDKAHLNLHINSLELGDSAVYFCASSSSLNTEAFFGQGTRLTVV.

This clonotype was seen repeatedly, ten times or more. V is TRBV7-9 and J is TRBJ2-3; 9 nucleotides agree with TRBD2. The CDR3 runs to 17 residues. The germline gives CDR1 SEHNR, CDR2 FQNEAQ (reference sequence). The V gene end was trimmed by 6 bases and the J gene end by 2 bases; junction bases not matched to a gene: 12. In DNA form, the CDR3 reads TGTGCCAGCAGTCCTAAACGGCTAGCGGGGATCACAGATACGCAGTATTTT. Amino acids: CASSPKRLAGITDTQYF.